Each of the 19 T cell receptor beta chains below was sequenced from the same sample in a study of blood T cell repertoires in COVID-19. Profiling relied on immunoSEQ multiplex PCR, and the TCRdb table lists in-frame clones only, not all of them. The table records about 260,000 clones, approximately 86% of them present only once. Sequenced sample: peripheral blood. The receptors were sampled from a middle-aged man who had recovered from COVID-19.

The chain has TRBV20-1 and TRBJ1-6, with D tentatively TRBD1 (6 bases). V dropped 3 bases and J dropped 8 bases, with 17 bases sitting between them. The CDR3 loop spans 15 amino acids. Germline V CDR1 and CDR2: DFQATT, SNEGSKA (reference sequence). CDR3 amino acids: CSASKGGGTYSPLHF. CDR3 in DNA: TGCAGTGCTAGTAAGGGAGGGGGAACTTATTCACCCCTCCACTTT.

The chain employs TRBV27 and TRBJ2-1, with 10 bases identical to TRBD2. The CDR3 extends over 19 amino acids. J gave up 6 bases and V 8 bases, and 22 bases lay outside the gene matches. Germline CDR1 MNHEY, CDR2 SMNVEV (reference sequence). CDR3 amino acids: CASRSRGLAGVSVGNEQFF. The DNA for the CDR3 is TGTGCCAGCCGATCACGTGGGCTAGCGGGAGTATCAGTGGGCAATGAGCAGTTCTTC.

The genes are TRBV11-2 and TRBJ1-4; tentative D call: TRBD1 (5 bases). The V end was cut by 7 bases, the J end by 7 bases, with 16 bases between. Germline CDR1 SGHAT, CDR2 FQNNGV. CDR3 size: 14 residues. This chain's CDR3 is CASTRGGRSEKLFF. CDR3 coding DNA: TGTGCCAGCACCCGGGGGGGTAGGAGTGAAAAACTGTTTTTT.

In its sample, this clone was seen once. This sequence joins TRBV9 and TRBJ2-2; D unclear. The CDR3 runs 11 residues. Germline V gene sequence: CDR1 SGDLS, CDR2 YYNGEE. V shed 7 bases and J shed 6 bases, with 7 bases lying between them. CDR3 DNA sequence: TGTGCCAGCGGGCCGTCCGGGGAGCTGTTTTTT. Protein product: CASGPSGELFF.

This rearrangement joins TRBV19 to TRBJ1-1; 10 bases are a match to TRBD1. Unmatched junction bases numbered 4, after V lost 6 bases and J lost 6 bases. The CDR3 spans 13 residues. Germline lookup yields CDR1 LNHDA and CDR2 SQIVND (reference sequence). The CDR3 loop reads CASRDRGVAEAFF. The DNA of the CDR3 is TGTGCCAGTAGGGACAGGGGGGTAGCTGAAGCTTTCTTT.

J is TRBJ2-7 and V is TRBV9; perhaps TRBD2 as D (6 bases). V lost 3 bases to trimming and J lost 7 bases, with 8 bases between them. The CDR3 covers 11 residues. Germline loops: CDR1 SGDLS, CDR2 YYNGEE. CDR3 bases: TGTGCCAGCAGCGAGGGAGGAGAGCAGTACTTC. This translates into CASSEGGEQYF.

J is TRBJ2-3 and V is TRBV7-9, with 12 bases lining up with TRBD2. CDR1 and CDR2 from the germline V gene are SEHNR and FQNEAQ (reference sequence). V trimming: 4 bases; J trimming: 5 bases; junction bases outside the gene matches: 7. The CDR3 extends over 16 amino acids. CDR3 in amino acids: CASSSPSGGAGDTQYF. The CDR3 DNA is TGTGCCAGCAGCTCCCCTAGCGGGGGGGCAGGAGATACGCAGTATTTT.

The CDR3 DNA follows: TGTGCCAGCAGCATCACTAGCGGGGGGTCAGATACGCAGTATTTT. It encodes CASSITSGGSDTQYF. V and J are TRBV13 and TRBJ2-3; 12 nucleotides line up with TRBD2. Germline lookup yields CDR1 PRHDT and CDR2 FYEKMQ (reference sequence). The junction had 4 bases not matched to a gene; V was cut back by 5 bases and J by 4 bases. This CDR3 has 15 residues.

This sequence joins TRBV6-6 and TRBJ2-1, with 7 bases matching TRBD2. Looked up from germline, CDR1 is MNHNY and CDR2 is SVGAGI (reference sequence). Unmatched junction bases numbered 0, after V lost 4 bases and J lost 6 bases. This CDR3 has 12 residues. Here the CDR3 DNA reads TGTGCCAGCAGTTCGGGAGGCAATGAGCAGTTCTTC. This translates into CASSSGGNEQFF.

Regarding this clone: The junction shows a germline mismatch at one end, possibly a read error. The chain couples TRBV27 to TRBJ2-1; D possibly corresponds to TRBD1 (9 bases). Germline CDR1 MNHEY, CDR2 SMNVEV (reference sequence). The CDR3 has 16 residues. The CDR3: CASSSSPGQGRGGRIF. CDR3 DNA: TGTGCCAGCAGCTCTTCACCGGGACAGGGCCGGGGGGGCAGGATCTTC.

The rearrangement joins TRBV5-1 to TRBJ2-2, with 8 bases that match TRBD1. The length of the CDR3 is 16 residues. With 4 bases clipped from V and 5 bases from J, the junction kept 10 bases outside the gene matches. Germline V CDR1 and CDR2: SGHRS, YFSETQ. The CDR3 sequence: CASSGGWTGRTGELFF. In nucleotides, the CDR3 is TGCGCCAGCAGCGGGGGCTGGACAGGGAGGACCGGGGAGCTGTTTTTT. Using reference TRBV5-1 and TRBJ2-2 for the parts outside the CDR3, the full variable domain is KAGVTQTPRYLIKTRGQQVTLSCSPISGHRSVSWYQQTPGQGLQFLFEYFSETQRNKGNFPGRFSGRQFSNSRSEMNVSTLELGDSALYLCASSGGWTGRTGELFFGEGSRLTVL.

The V and J genes are TRBV6-6 and TRBJ2-7; TRBD2 agrees at 9 bases. CDR3 length: 14 amino acids. Trimming cost V 7 bases and J 0 bases; bases outside gene matches: 4. Germline lookup yields CDR1 MNHNY and CDR2 SVGAGI (reference sequence). The DNA of the CDR3 is TGTGCCAGCAAACTGACTAGCGGCTCCTACGAGCAGTACTTC. This codes for CASKLTSGSYEQYF.

In regard to this clone: Other DNA sequences in the same sample also yield this CDR3. The rearrangement links TRBV7-2 to TRBJ2-5, with D possibly TRBD1 on 5 matching bases. Between the trimmed V and J ends, which lost 0 bases and 2 bases, there was a span of 7 bases. The germline V gene has CDR1 SGHTA and CDR2 FQGNSA. This CDR3 is 14 amino acids long. CDR3 in amino acids: CASSLAGQQETQYF. CDR3 DNA sequence: TGTGCCAGCAGCTTAGCGGGGCAACAAGAGACCCAGTACTTC.

This rearrangement joins TRBV5-6 to TRBJ1-4, with unresolved D. From germline, CDR1 is SGHDT and CDR2 YYEEEE. V was shortened by 3 bases and J by 7 bases, with 10 bases between the two germline ends. This CDR3 is built from 13 residues. This CDR3 is CASSSPGGEKLFF. CDR3 bases: TGTGCCAGCAGCTCGCCCGGAGGTGAAAAACTGTTTTTT.

This clone was observed once. CDR3 nucleotides: TGTGCCAGCAGTAAACCCGGGACAGGGGTCGGCGAGCAGTACTTC. Translated: CASSKPGTGVGEQYF. The chain joins TRBV25-1 to TRBJ2-7, with TRBD1 matching over 10 bases. Losses at the gene ends were 5 bases for V and 6 bases for J; bases not matched to a gene: 10. Germline V gene data show CDR1 as MGHDK and CDR2 as SYGVNS. The CDR3 sequence is 15 residues long.

The V call is TRBV20-1, the J call TRBJ1-5; a weak D match, TRBD1 (6 bases). Germline CDR1 reads DFQATT; CDR2 reads SNEGSKA (reference sequence). The CDR3 is 14 amino acids. V lost 3 bases and J 2 bases, leaving 11 bases between the germline ends. CDR3 loop: CSASLGGGNQPQHF. CDR3 nucleotides: TGCAGTGCTAGTCTAGGGGGGGGCAATCAGCCCCAGCATTTT.

The chain recombines TRBV9 with TRBJ2-7, with D hard to call. Trimming took off 4 bases at V and 5 bases at J, with 10 bases between the two ends. The CDR3 is made up of 12 amino acids. Germline CDR1 is SGDLS and CDR2 is YYNGEE. The CDR3 spells CASSNTFDEQYF. CDR3 nucleotide sequence: TGTGCCAGCAGCAATACTTTTGACGAGCAGTACTTC.

The J gene is TRBJ1-6, the V gene TRBV29-1, with D possibly being TRBD1 (6 bases). Germline V lookup: CDR1 SQVTM, CDR2 ANQGSEA. The CDR3 has 13 amino acids. Trimming left V 6 bases short and J 13 bases short, with 19 bases between. The CDR3 spells CSVARGPTGPLHF. DNA for the CDR3: TGCAGCGTGGCGAGAGGACCCACAGGGCCCCTCCACTTT.

CDR3 DNA: TGTGCCAGCAGCCAAGCCTCAGTTGCAACTAATGAAAAACTGTTTTTT. Translating it yields CASSQASVATNEKLFF. The chain has TRBV14 and TRBJ1-4; D uncertain. The CDR3 loop spans 16 amino acids. CDR1 is SGHDN, CDR2 FVKESK, per germline. The V end was cut by 1 base, the J end by 0 bases, with 9 bases between.